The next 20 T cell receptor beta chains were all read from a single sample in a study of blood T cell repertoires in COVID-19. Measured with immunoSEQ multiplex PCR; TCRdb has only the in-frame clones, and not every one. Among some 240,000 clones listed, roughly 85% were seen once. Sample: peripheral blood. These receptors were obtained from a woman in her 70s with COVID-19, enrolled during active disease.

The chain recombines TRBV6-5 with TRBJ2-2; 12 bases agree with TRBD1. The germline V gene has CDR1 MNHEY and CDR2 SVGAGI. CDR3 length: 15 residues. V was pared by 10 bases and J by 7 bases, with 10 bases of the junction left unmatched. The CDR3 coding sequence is TGTGCCACCCACCCGGGACAGGGGGCTTACGGGGAGCTGTTTTTT. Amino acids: CATHPGQGAYGELFF.

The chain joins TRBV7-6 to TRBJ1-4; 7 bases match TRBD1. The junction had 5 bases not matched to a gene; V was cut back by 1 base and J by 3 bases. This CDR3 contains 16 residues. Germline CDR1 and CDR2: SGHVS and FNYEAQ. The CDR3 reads CASSLVYRGANEKLFF. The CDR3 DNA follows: TGTGCCAGCAGCTTAGTATACAGGGGAGCTAATGAAAAACTGTTTTTT.

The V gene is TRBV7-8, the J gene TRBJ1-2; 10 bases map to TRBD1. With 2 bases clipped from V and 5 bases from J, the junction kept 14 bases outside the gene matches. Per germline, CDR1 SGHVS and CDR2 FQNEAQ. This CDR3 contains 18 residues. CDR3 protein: CASSLRYGTGAFWYGYTF. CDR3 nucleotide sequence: TGTGCCAGCAGCTTAAGATACGGGACAGGGGCCTTTTGGTATGGCTACACCTTC.

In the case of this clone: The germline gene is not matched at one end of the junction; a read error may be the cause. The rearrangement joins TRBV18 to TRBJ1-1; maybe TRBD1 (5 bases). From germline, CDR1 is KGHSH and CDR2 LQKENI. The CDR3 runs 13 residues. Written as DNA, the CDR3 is TGTGCCAGCTCACCAAACGTGCAGGGTGAAACTTTCTTT. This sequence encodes CASSPNVQGETFF.

CDR3 nucleotides: TGTGCCAGCAGTGCGGAGAGGACAGGGTCGGGTCAGCCCCAGCATTTT. This gives the protein CASSAERTGSGQPQHF. The V and J genes are TRBV2 and TRBJ1-5; 8 nucleotides align to TRBD1. The CDR3 has 16 amino acids. In germline, CDR1 is SNHLY, CDR2 FYNNEI. The J segment lost 6 bases and the V segment lost 4 bases, leaving 11 bases of the junction unmatched.

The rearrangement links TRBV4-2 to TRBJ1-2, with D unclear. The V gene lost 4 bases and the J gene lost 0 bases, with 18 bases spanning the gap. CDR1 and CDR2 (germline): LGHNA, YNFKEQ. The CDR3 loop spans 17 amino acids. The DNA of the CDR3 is TGTGCCAGCAGCCCCCAACTCGCGGGGTCGGCTAACTATGGCTACACCTTC. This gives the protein CASSPQLAGSANYGYTF.

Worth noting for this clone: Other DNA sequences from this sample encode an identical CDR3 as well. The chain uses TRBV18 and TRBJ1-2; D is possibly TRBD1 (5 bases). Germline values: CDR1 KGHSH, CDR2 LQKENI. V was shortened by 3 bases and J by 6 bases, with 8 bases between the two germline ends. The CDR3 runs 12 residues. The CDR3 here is CASSPRGDGYTF. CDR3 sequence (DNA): TGTGCCAGCTCACCTCGGGGGGATGGCTACACCTTC.

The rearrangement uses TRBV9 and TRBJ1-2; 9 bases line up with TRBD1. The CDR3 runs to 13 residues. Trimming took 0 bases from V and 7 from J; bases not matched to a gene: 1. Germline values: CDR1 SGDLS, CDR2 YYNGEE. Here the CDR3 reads CASSVGTGVGYTF. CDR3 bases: TGTGCCAGCAGCGTAGGGACAGGGGTTGGCTACACCTTC.

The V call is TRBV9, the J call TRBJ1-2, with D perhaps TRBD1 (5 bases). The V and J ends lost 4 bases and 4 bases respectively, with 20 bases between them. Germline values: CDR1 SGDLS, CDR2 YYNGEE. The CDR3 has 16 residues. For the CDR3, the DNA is TGTGCCAGCAGCCCCTTGAGGAGTGGGGGAGGCTATGGCTACACCTTC. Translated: CASSPLRSGGGYGYTF.

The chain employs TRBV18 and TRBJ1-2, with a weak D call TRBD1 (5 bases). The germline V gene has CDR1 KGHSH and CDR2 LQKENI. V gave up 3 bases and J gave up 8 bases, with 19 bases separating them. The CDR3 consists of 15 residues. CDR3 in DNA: TGTGCCAGCTCACCGGGACTGGACGCCTCAGGGGGCTACACCTTC. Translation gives CASSPGLDASGGYTF.

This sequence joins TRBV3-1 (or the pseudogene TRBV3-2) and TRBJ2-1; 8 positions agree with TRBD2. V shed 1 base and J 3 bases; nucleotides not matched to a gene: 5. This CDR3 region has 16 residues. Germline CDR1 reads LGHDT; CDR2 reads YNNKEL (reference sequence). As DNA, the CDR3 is TGTGCCAGCAGCCAAGCAGCGGGGGATTACTACAATGAGCAGTTCTTC. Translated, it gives CASSQAAGDYYNEQFF.

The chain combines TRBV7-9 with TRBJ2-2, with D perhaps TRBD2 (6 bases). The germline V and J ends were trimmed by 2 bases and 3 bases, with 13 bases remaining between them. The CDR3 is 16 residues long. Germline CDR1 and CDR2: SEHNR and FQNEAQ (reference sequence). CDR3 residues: CASSLLGEVDTGELFF. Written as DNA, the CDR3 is TGTGCCAGCAGCTTATTGGGGGAGGTTGACACCGGGGAGCTGTTTTTT. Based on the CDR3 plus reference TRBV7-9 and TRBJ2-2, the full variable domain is DTGVSQNPRHKITKRGQNVTFRCDPISEHNRLYWYRQTLGQGPEFLTYFQNEAQLEKSRLLSDRFSAERPKGSFSTLEIQRTEQGDSAMYLCASSLLGEVDTGELFFGEGSRLTVL.

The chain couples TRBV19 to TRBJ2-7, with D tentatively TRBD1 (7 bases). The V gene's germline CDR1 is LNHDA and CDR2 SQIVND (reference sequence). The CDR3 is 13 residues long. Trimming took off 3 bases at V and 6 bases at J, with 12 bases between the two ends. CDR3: CASSIDREVEQYF. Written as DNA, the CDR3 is TGTGCCAGTAGTATCGACAGGGAGGTCGAGCAGTACTTC.

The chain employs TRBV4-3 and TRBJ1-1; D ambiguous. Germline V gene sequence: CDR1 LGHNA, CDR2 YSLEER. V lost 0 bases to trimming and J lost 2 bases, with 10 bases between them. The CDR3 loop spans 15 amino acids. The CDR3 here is CASSQELKPNTEAFF. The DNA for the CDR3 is TGCGCCAGCAGCCAAGAGCTGAAGCCCAACACTGAAGCTTTCTTT.

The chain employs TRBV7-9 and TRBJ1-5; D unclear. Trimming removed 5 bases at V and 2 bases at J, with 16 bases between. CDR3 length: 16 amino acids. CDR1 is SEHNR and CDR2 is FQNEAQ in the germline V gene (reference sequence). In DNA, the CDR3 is TGTGCCAGCAGCATCGTCGCGAGTGGTGGCAATCAGCCCCAGCATTTT. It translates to CASSIVASGGNQPQHF. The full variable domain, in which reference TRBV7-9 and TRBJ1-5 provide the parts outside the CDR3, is DTGVSQNPRHKITKRGQNVTFRCDPISEHNRLYWYRQTLGQGPEFLTYFQNEAQLEKSRLLSDRFSAERPKGSFSTLEIQRTEQGDSAMYLCASSIVASGGNQPQHFGDGTRLSIL.

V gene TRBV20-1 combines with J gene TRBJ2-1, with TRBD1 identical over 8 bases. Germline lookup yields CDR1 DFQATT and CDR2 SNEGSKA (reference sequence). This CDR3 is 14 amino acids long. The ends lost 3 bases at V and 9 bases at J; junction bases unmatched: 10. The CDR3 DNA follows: TGCAGTGCTAGTCTCAGGGGGCTGGTGGGTGAGCAGTTCTTC. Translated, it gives CSASLRGLVGEQFF.

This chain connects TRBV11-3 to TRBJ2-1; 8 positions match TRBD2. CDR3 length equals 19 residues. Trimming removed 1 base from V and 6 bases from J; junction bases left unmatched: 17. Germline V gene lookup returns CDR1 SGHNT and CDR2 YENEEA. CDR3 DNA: TGTGCCAGCAGCTTAGTATCGCTGGGCCCCAGCGGGGGTGGCAATGAGCAGTTCTTC. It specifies CASSLVSLGPSGGGNEQFF.

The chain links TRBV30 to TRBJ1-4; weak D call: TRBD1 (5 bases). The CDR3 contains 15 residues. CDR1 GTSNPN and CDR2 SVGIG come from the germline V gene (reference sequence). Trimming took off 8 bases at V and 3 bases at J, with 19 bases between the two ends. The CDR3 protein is CAGRVETGANEKLFF. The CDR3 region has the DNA TGTGCCGGCCGAGTCGAGACGGGGGCTAATGAAAAACTGTTTTTT.

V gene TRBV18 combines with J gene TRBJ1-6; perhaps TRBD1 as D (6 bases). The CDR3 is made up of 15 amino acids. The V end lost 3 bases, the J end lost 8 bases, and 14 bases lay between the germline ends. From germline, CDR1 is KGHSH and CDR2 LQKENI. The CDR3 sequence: CASSPRGGEDSPLHF. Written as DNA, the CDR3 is TGTGCCAGCTCACCTCGGGGGGGCGAGGATTCACCCCTCCACTTT. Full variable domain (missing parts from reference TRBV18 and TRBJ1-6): NAGVMQNPRHLVRRRGQEARLRCSPMKGHSHVYWYRQLPEEGLKFMVYLQKENIIDESGMPKERFSAEFPKEGPSILRIQQVVRGDSAAYFCASSPRGGEDSPLHFGNGTRLTVT.

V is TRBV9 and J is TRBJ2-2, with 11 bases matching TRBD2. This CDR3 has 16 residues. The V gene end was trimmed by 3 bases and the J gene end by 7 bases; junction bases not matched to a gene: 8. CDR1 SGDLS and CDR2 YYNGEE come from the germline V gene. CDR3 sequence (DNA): TGTGCCAGCAGCGAAATAGCGGGAGGGCCTGACGGGGAGCTGTTTTTT. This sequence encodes CASSEIAGGPDGELFF.